This TCR beta chain was identified in a study of blood T cells in healthy people across ages (dated by TCRdb to the mid-2010s). Some background on the complete study: In model experiments, template switching captured roughly one uniquely barcoded TCR beta cDNA molecule for every two T cells. Age-related changes in TCR beta repertoire diversity were measured in the study by deep sequencing normalized with unique cDNA molecular identifiers. The donors were divided into four age groups: young (average around 16 years), middle-aged (about 40), aged (under 70) and long-lived (about 80). To avoid experimental bias, donors of different ages were distributed randomly across sequencing lanes. Two additional independent replicas of 1 million unique cDNA reads from the same blood draw were analyzed for two donors (one aged 18 to 30 and one aged 80 or older). Findings and caveats that apply to the study as a whole: Because profiling used bulk unsorted PBMCs, naive and antigen-experienced compartments could not be compared conclusively. As age increased, observed TCR beta diversity per million T cells dropped in a roughly linear way, and a significant reduction was already evident by age 40. A strong correlation was found between observed TCR beta diversity and the percentage of naive T cells measured by flow cytometry. Because donor CMV infection status was unknown, age-related changes in expanded clonotypes were potentially confounded. Estimates of total diversity based on one million sequenced T cells were regarded as lower bounds and as underestimates. The long-lived group showed more naive CD4+ T cells, fewer expanded clones and increased TCR diversity than the aged group, suggesting age selection.

Receptor amplification or capture employed 5' RACE. The sample was run on an Illumina HiSeq 2500. The second PCR ran for roughly 7 to 12 cycles and used a J-beta primer mix along with a sample-barcoded 5' primer. A template-switch 5' adaptor carrying 12 random nucleotides introduced a unique molecular identifier onto each TCR beta cDNA molecule. Each sample yielded at least 2.5 million CDR3-containing paired-end reads. The Mint cDNA synthesis kit, primed by a TRBC-specific oligonucleotide, was used to synthesize first-strand cDNA from all RNA. Following uracil-DNA glycosylase treatment, all cDNA underwent a first 18-cycle PCR with the universal primers M1SS and BC2_uni_R. The source study handled its data this way. For normalization, 1 million high-quality reads were randomly selected from each sample, with every read carrying a distinct molecular identifier. Instead of being binned into consensus sequences, reads with shared molecular identifiers were discarded. MiTCR, set to a Q25 quality threshold and the strictest error-elimination algorithm, was used for CDR3 identification, clonotype clustering and error correction. A nonparametric unseen species model using Euler transformation provided a lower-bound estimate of total TCR beta diversity. TCRdb reworked the public reads: Q25 trimming with fastp, MiXCR clone assembly, productive beta chains retained. Rows merge per CDR3 protein into single entries with the most common DNA and genes. In this record, the V and J calls reflect TCRdb's handling and not the investigators' own analysis. This sample has 1.5 million to 2 million distinct CDR3 sequences in its table, and roughly 28% of those were observed once. Around 7.7% of the sample is held by the ten biggest clonotypes.

The table lists this clonotype with a few counts. The antigen it binds to is not known. No qualities accompany the bases; no much larger clone lies one base away. Systemically healthy Caucasian individuals from Russia, around 39 in total and aged roughly 6 to 90 years, were included as donors. Each donor gave ten milliliters of peripheral blood, drawn into EDTA-treated Vacutainer tubes. Ficoll-Paque density-gradient centrifugation was used to isolate PBMCs, with at least 6.5 million per sample. Total RNA was extracted from PBMCs with Trizol reagent, with at least 5 micrograms obtained per sample. For every donor, an aliquot of PBMCs went through flow cytometry to measure the percentages of naive CD45RAhigh/CD27high T cells. The sequence came from a woman aged 25 to 45 in good health. The sequencing input was blood.

The CDR3 has the sequence CASSFALGAAFIDEQYF. The sequenced DNA: TGTGCCAGCAGTTTCGCCTTGGGGGCGGCGTTTATAGATGAGCAGTACTTC. This chain joins TRBV12-3 or TRBV12-4 to TRBJ2-7; the D gene is perhaps TRBD1, from 6 matching bases. V is cut by 3 bases and J by 7 bases, and the space between the germline ends is 25 bases. The CDR3 runs 17 residues from the cysteine to the phenylalanine. Of all the DNA, just the CDR3 is kept, 51 bases in frame from base 1.